This TCR beta chain was sequenced during a study of T cells expressing NK-cell markers. Study information: The TCR beta repertoires were obtained from sorted CD3+CD56+NKG2C+, CD3+CD56+NKG2C- and CD3+CD56-NKG2C+ T cells. The study, taken as a whole, reports: A range of about 1.0-8% of CD8+ T cells consisted of dominant NKG2C+ clonotypes in 6 or 7 donors.

For TCR beta, cDNA was produced by 5'RACE template switching with UMIs. Reprocessing the 5' RACE reads, TCRdb reports a single entry for every CDR3 protein and omits DNA. The sample totals 150,000 or so distinct CDR3 sequences; its top ten clones hold roughly 35%. The germline CDR1 and CDR2 sequences are KGHDR and SFDVKD. This CDR3 is built from 13 residues. In the case of this clonotype: What it binds is unknown.

The receptor was derived from a woman aged 45-60 years in good health. The source material was blood T cells: a sorted CD56 or NKG2C T cell subset, CD4+ or CD8+ T cells, or bulk PBMC T cells (not recorded which). V usage is TRBV24-1 and J usage is TRBJ2-1; TCRdb indicates TRBD1, and absent DNA this call remains unverified. CDR3 sequence reads: CATSDRGYNEQFF.